This TCR beta chain was profiled in a study of T cell responses to AZD1222 COVID-19 vaccine. CDR1 is SGHDT and CDR2 is YYEEEE in the germline V gene. V lost 1 base, J lost 1 base, and 8 bases lay in between. This CDR3 comprises 14 residues. Sequencing used immunoSEQ multiplex PCR; TCRdb keeps in-frame clones, though not all of them. This table holds 57,000 or so clones, 76% found once. The chain carries TRBV5-6 and TRBJ1-1; unclear D gene. The sequencing here drew on peripheral blood, taken on day 0 of AZD1222 vaccination. This receptor was identified in an adult in good health. The CDR3, as DNA: TGTGCCAGCAGCTTGTTCAGAGGGAACACTGAAGCTTTCTTT. Protein product: CASSLFRGNTEAFF.